This T cell receptor beta chain was identified in a study of graft-versus-host responses after intestinal transplantation. On the study more broadly: Induction with anti-thymocyte globulin, then tacrolimus and steroids for three to four years, was given to all recipients.

The length of the CDR3 is 14 residues. Trimming pared 0 bases from V and 10 bases from J, leaving 14 bases between. CDR1 is SGDLS, CDR2 YYNGEE, per germline. On this clone itself: Its antigen is unidentified.

TCRdb keeps only in-frame clones here, not all; method: immunoSEQ multiplex PCR. The table lists 8,500 to 14,000 clones, roughly three quarters of them singletons. Graft tissue processing released intraepithelial and lamina propria lymphocytes. Study results and caveats: Early post-transplant HvG declines tracked with peak circulating GvH clone levels. When patients had graft-donor T cell macrochimerism, their allografts held high graft-versus-host to host-versus-graft clonal ratios. The marrow of recipients harbored GvH clones, and ileum or blood showed some of them first.

This clonotype originated in a human patient who received an intestinal transplant, so some T cells may come from the graft donor. The genes are TRBV9 and TRBJ2-1; D perhaps matches TRBD2 (6 bases). Sequenced material: ileum tissue, taken 23 days after intestinal transplant. CDR3 bases: TGTGCCAGCAGCGTAGATGGAGGGAGAAGCGAGCAGTTCTTC. Translation: CASSVDGGRSEQFF.